One sample yielded the 28 T cell receptor beta chains listed below, sequenced in a study of cytomegalovirus exposure and HLA in healthy donors. Produced via immunoSEQ multiplex PCR; TCRdb's table is partial and in-frame only. The sample carries about 74,000 clones, around 95% recorded once. The specimen sequenced was PBMCs. These receptors were collected from a woman between 18 and 29 years old in good health and CMV-seropositive.

This chain joins TRBV7-6 and TRBJ2-2; 9 bases match TRBD1. Germline loops: CDR1 SGHVS, CDR2 FNYEAQ. Trimming at V came to 4 bases and at J to 2 bases, leaving 5 bases not matched to a gene. This CDR3 spans 16 amino acids. In nucleotides, the CDR3 is TGTGCCAGCAGCTACAACAGGGGGCGAAACACCGGGGAGCTGTTTTTT. Translated, it gives CASSYNRGRNTGELFF.

The rearrangement uses TRBV28 and TRBJ1-4; weak D call: TRBD1 (5 bases). The V gene's germline CDR1 is MDHEN and CDR2 SYDVKM. Trimming shortened V by 6 bases and J by 8 bases, and 25 bases separated the two germline ends. CDR3 size: 17 residues. The CDR3 is CASSSPTVASWWEKLFF. The CDR3 bases are TGTGCCAGCAGCTCCCCGACAGTTGCCTCGTGGTGGGAAAAACTGTTTTTT. The whole variable domain, filled in from reference TRBV28 and TRBJ1-4, reads DVKVTQSSRYLVKRTGEKVFLECVQDMDHENMFWYRQDPGLGLRLIYFSYDVKMKEKGDIPEGYSVSREKKERFSLILESASTNQTSMYLCASSSPTVASWWEKLFFGSGTQLSVL.

The genes are TRBV7-2 and TRBJ1-2; D remains unclear. Trimming pared 5 bases from V and 2 bases from J, leaving 15 bases between. From germline, CDR1 is SGHTA and CDR2 FQGNSA. CDR3 length: 15 amino acids. The chain's CDR3 is CASSPRPGRNYGYTF. Written as DNA, the CDR3 is TGTGCCAGCAGCCCCCGCCCGGGGAGAAACTATGGCTACACCTTC.

The chain combines TRBV19 with TRBJ1-6; unclear D gene. The germline V gene has CDR1 LNHDA and CDR2 SQIVND (reference sequence). The ends were cut back, 3 bases at V and 11 bases at J, with 14 bases in the middle. The CDR3 spans 14 residues. CDR3: CASSMPGFPPPLHF. The CDR3 DNA sequence: TGTGCCAGTAGTATGCCAGGTTTTCCTCCACCCCTCCACTTT.

V is TRBV5-1 and J is TRBJ2-7, with a possible D match to TRBD2 (6 bases). The germline gives CDR1 SGHRS, CDR2 YFSETQ. This CDR3 is 14 amino acids long. V lost 0 bases and J lost 3, with 10 bases in between. In nucleotides, the CDR3 is TGCGCCAGCAGCTTGGGGCAGGGAGGCTACGAGCAGTACTTC. This gives the protein CASSLGQGGYEQYF.

The chain couples TRBV30 to TRBJ2-1; 11 bases match TRBD2. V trimming: 1 base; J trimming: 2 bases; junction bases outside the gene matches: 10. CDR3 length: 18 amino acids. CDR1 is GTSNPN and CDR2 is SVGIG in the germline V gene (reference sequence). The CDR3, as DNA: TGTGCCTGGAGTGGAGGAGCTAGCGGGAGGTTTACCTACAATGAGCAGTTCTTC. This gives the protein CAWSGGASGRFTYNEQFF.

The chain has TRBV7-2 and TRBJ2-1; possible D gene TRBD2, 6 bases. This CDR3 contains 15 residues. V was trimmed by 6 bases and J by 8 bases, leaving 20 bases between them. Germline lookup yields CDR1 SGHTA and CDR2 FQGNSA. The CDR3 reads CASRSGQTSWDEQFF. As DNA, the CDR3 is TGTGCCAGCAGATCTGGGCAGACTAGTTGGGATGAGCAGTTCTTC.

CDR3 bases: TGTGCCAGCAGTGAAGCGGAGGAGGGTTTAGCCTACAATGAGCAGTTCTTC. This translates into CASSEAEEGLAYNEQFF. The V call is TRBV6-1, the J call TRBJ2-1, with D possibly being TRBD2 (6 bases). CDR1 MNHNS and CDR2 SASEGT come from the germline V gene. The length of the CDR3 is 17 residues. The ends were cut back, 0 bases at V and 2 bases at J, with 14 bases in the middle.

The chain combines TRBV6-1 with TRBJ1-1; 8 bases are a match to TRBD1. The trim removed 4 bases at V and 4 bases at J, leaving 20 bases unmatched. This CDR3 region has 19 residues. The germline gives CDR1 MNHNS, CDR2 SASEGT. Here the CDR3 DNA reads TGTGCCAGCAGTGCCCTTGGGGGGATTAGGACAGGGAATGGCACTGAAGCTTTCTTT. Protein product: CASSALGGIRTGNGTEAFF.

This clone was recorded a few times. The gene calls are TRBV4-1 and TRBJ2-3; TRBD2 matches 12 bases. Germline values: CDR1 MGHRA, CDR2 YSYEKL. The CDR3 covers 17 residues. The V gene end was trimmed by 2 bases and the J gene end by 0 bases; junction bases not matched to a gene: 3. The CDR3 here is CASSQSGLAGSTDTQYF. In nucleotides, the CDR3 is TGCGCCAGCAGCCAATCCGGACTAGCGGGGAGCACAGATACGCAGTATTTT.

The gene calls are TRBV9 and TRBJ1-6; TRBD1 is a possible D gene (6 bases). The V gene lost 0 bases and the J gene lost 7 bases, with 14 bases spanning the gap. The CDR3 runs 16 residues. CDR1 is SGDLS, CDR2 YYNGEE, per germline. CDR3 loop: CASSVASRGKNSPLHF. The DNA for the CDR3 is TGTGCCAGCAGCGTAGCGTCGAGGGGGAAGAATTCACCCCTCCACTTT.

The chain has TRBV5-1 and TRBJ1-1; perhaps TRBD1 as D (6 bases). Between the trimmed V and J ends, which lost 1 base and 2 bases, there was a span of 12 bases. Germline values: CDR1 SGHRS, CDR2 YFSETQ. The CDR3 contains 15 residues. CDR3 nucleotide sequence: TGCGCCAGCAGCTTGACGTCAGGGGTTAACACTGAAGCTTTCTTT. Translation gives CASSLTSGVNTEAFF.

This chain connects TRBV11-3 to TRBJ1-1; 7 bases are shared with TRBD1. Germline CDR1 is SGHNT and CDR2 is YENEEA. After removal of 1 base from V and 8 bases from J, the junction contained 4 bases not matched to a gene. The CDR3 extends over 13 amino acids. The CDR3 loop reads CASSLGVDREAFF. The CDR3 nucleotides are TGTGCCAGCAGCTTAGGGGTGGACAGGGAAGCTTTCTTT.

The rearrangement links TRBV30 to TRBJ2-7; D may be TRBD2 (6 bases). The CDR3 length is 12 residues. Germline V lookup: CDR1 GTSNPN, CDR2 SVGIG (reference sequence). V lost 0 bases to trimming and J lost 7 bases, with 10 bases between them. In DNA form, the CDR3 reads TGTGCCTGGAGTGTACTTGGGGGGGAGCAGTACTTC. Its translation: CAWSVLGGEQYF.

This sequence joins TRBV4-2 and TRBJ2-5, with D possibly matching TRBD1 (5 bases). The V end was cut by 0 bases, the J end by 2 bases, with 7 bases between. Germline V gene lookup returns CDR1 LGHNA and CDR2 YNFKEQ. The CDR3 totals 14 residues. The CDR3 DNA is TGTGCCAGCAGCCAAGATCCAGGGCAAGAGACCCAGTACTTC. Residues: CASSQDPGQETQYF.

The rearrangement uses TRBV19 and TRBJ1-1; 7 nucleotides align to TRBD1. Germline CDR1 reads LNHDA; CDR2 reads SQIVND (reference sequence). There are 14 residues in the CDR3. Germline trimming cut 3 bases from V and 4 bases from J; bases unmatched to any gene: 5. CDR3: CASSMSSGGTEAFF. In nucleotides, the CDR3 is TGTGCCAGTAGTATGAGTTCAGGGGGCACTGAAGCTTTCTTT.

This clone was counted once. A read error may produce the germline difference seen at one junction end. This sequence joins TRBV7-7 and TRBJ2-5, with a possible D match to TRBD2 (6 bases). The CDR3 loop spans 15 amino acids. Looked up from germline, CDR1 is SSHAT and CDR2 is FNYEAQ (reference sequence). The CDR3 spells CASSLGGAAQETQYF. CDR3 bases: TGTGCTAGCAGCCTTGGCGGGGCGGCACAAGAGACCCAGTACTTC. The full variable domain, with the rest looked up from reference TRBV7-7 and TRBJ2-5, is GAGVSQSPRYKVTKRGQDVTLRCDPISSHATLYWYQQALGQGPEFLTYFNYEAQPDKSGLPSDRFSAERPEGSISTLTIQRTEQRDSAMYRCASSLGGAAQETQYFGPGTRLLVL.

V is TRBV4-1 and J is TRBJ2-1, with 13 bases matching TRBD2. This CDR3 region has 17 residues. Germline trimming cut 0 bases from V and 12 bases from J; bases unmatched to any gene: 11. Germline lookup yields CDR1 MGHRA and CDR2 YSYEKL. DNA of the CDR3: TGCGCCAGCAGCCAAGATCCCTACGGACTAGCGGGGGCAGGGCAGTTCTTC. This sequence encodes CASSQDPYGLAGAGQFF.

The genes are TRBV7-8 and TRBJ2-6; no firm D call. CDR3 length: 17 residues. The V end was cut by 5 bases, the J end by 2 bases, with 16 bases between. Germline CDR1 SGHVS, CDR2 FQNEAQ. The CDR3: CASSPAGILPGANVLTF. The CDR3 region has the DNA TGTGCCAGCAGCCCTGCCGGTATTCTTCCTGGGGCCAACGTCCTGACTTTC.

As to this clone: The junction differs from germline at one of its ends, possibly a read error. The rearrangement links TRBV7-2 to TRBJ1-6, with TRBD1 identical over 9 bases. Germline V lookup: CDR1 SGHTA, CDR2 FQGNSA. The CDR3 contains 11 residues. CDR3 in amino acids: CASSLGQGVFF. Here the CDR3 DNA reads TGTGCCAGCAGCTTAGGACAGGGGGTATTCTTT.

This clone was recorded once. The chain combines TRBV5-1 with TRBJ2-7; 10 nucleotides align to TRBD2. V gave up 4 bases and J gave up 2 bases; unmatched junction bases: 3. The CDR3 spans 14 residues. CDR1 is SGHRS and CDR2 is YFSETQ in the germline V gene. Here the CDR3 reads CASSLAGDPYEQYF. CDR3 in DNA: TGCGCCAGCAGCCTAGCGGGAGACCCCTACGAGCAGTACTTC.

The DNA for the CDR3 is TGTGCCAGTAGTACCTTATTTTACTCTGGAAACACCATATATTTT. Translating it yields CASSTLFYSGNTIYF. The J gene is TRBJ1-3, the V gene TRBV19; D remains unclear. The CDR3 spans 15 residues. CDR1 LNHDA and CDR2 SQIVND come from the germline V gene (reference sequence). Deletions cut 4 bases from V and 0 bases from J, with 10 bases between.

V is TRBV11-2 and J is TRBJ2-7, with a weak D call TRBD1 (6 bases). CDR1 SGHAT and CDR2 FQNNGV come from the germline V gene. The germline V and J ends were trimmed by 3 bases and 4 bases, with 16 bases remaining between them. This CDR3 contains 15 residues. This chain's CDR3 is CASSFSTGKQYEQYF. DNA for the CDR3: TGTGCCAGCAGCTTTTCAACAGGGAAGCAGTACGAGCAGTACTTC.

This clone has just one count. The chain carries TRBV27 and TRBJ2-7; 7 bases map to TRBD2. Per germline, CDR1 MNHEY and CDR2 SMNVEV (reference sequence). J gave up 2 bases and V 11 bases, and 9 bases lay outside the gene matches. The CDR3 loop spans 13 amino acids. CDR3 sequence reads: CAWRGGETYEQYF. Written as DNA, the CDR3 is TGTGCCTGGAGGGGAGGGGAGACCTACGAGCAGTACTTC.

The chain carries TRBV7-8 and TRBJ1-1; 7 bases align to TRBD1. The CDR3 has 14 amino acids. Germline loops: CDR1 SGHVS, CDR2 FQNEAQ. The junction had 2 bases not matched to a gene; V was cut back by 4 bases and J by 0 bases. The CDR3 loop reads CASSSGQLNTEAFF. In nucleotides, the CDR3 is TGTGCCAGCAGCTCGGGACAGTTGAACACTGAAGCTTTCTTT.

The V call is TRBV19, the J call TRBJ2-7; 9 nucleotides align to TRBD1. Trimming took 7 bases from V and 4 from J; bases not matched to a gene: 14. The CDR3 consists of 16 residues. Germline V gives CDR1 LNHDA, CDR2 SQIVND (reference sequence). The DNA of the CDR3 is TGTGCCAGTACCCATGGGACGGGACAGGGTTCGTACGAGCAGTACTTC. Translated, it gives CASTHGTGQGSYEQYF.

The CDR3 region has the DNA TGTGCCAGCAGCTTAGGGGCCAGGGCGACAGAGACCCAGTACTTC. Translating gives CASSLGARATETQYF. The V gene is TRBV7-9, the J gene TRBJ2-5; tentatively, D is TRBD1 (5 bases). The CDR3 has 15 amino acids. The germline V and J ends were trimmed by 1 base and 4 bases, with 13 bases remaining between them. Germline lookup yields CDR1 SEHNR and CDR2 FQNEAQ (reference sequence).

The chain carries TRBV4-3 and TRBJ2-7; 7 bases are a match to TRBD1. J was trimmed by 3 bases and V by 2 bases; bases with no gene match: 7. The CDR3 totals 15 residues. Germline-derived CDR1 and CDR2 are LGHNA and YSLEER. CDR3 in DNA: TGCGCCAGCAGCCAACTCGACAGGGCCAGCTACGAGCAGTACTTC. This sequence encodes CASSQLDRASYEQYF.